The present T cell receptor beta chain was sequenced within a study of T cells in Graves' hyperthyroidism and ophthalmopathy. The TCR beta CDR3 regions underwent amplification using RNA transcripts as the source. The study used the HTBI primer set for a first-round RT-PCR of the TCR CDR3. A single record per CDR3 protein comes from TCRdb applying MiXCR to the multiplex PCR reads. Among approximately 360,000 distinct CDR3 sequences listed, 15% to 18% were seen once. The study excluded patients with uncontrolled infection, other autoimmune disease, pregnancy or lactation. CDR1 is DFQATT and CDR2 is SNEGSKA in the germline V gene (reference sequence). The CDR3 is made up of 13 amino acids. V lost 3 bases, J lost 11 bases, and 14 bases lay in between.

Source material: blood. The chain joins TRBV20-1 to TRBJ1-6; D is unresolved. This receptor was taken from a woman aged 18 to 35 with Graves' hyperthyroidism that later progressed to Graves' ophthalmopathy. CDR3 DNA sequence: TGCAGTGCTAGTTCCACTCTAATAGCACCCCTCCACTTT. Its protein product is CSASSTLIAPLHF.